Reported below is one TCR beta chain. The data stem from a study of cytomegalovirus exposure and HLA in healthy donors. The study ran its PCR with 60 Vbeta and 13 Jbeta primers. The table came from immunoSEQ multiplex PCR; TCRdb's copy has only in-frame clones and leaves some out. The sample lists some 90,000 clones, 76% occurring once. The length of the CDR3 is 14 residues. Unmatched junction bases numbered 5, after V lost 3 bases and J lost 10 bases. The V gene's germline CDR1 is KGHSH and CDR2 LQKENI. The receptor was derived from a man in his forties in good health and CMV-seronegative. Sequences were obtained from PBMCs. The chain couples TRBV18 to TRBJ2-1, with TRBD2 matching over 11 bases. The CDR3, as DNA: TGTGCCAGCTCACCGTCAGGGACTAGCGGCGAGCAGTTCTTC. The encoded protein is CASSPSGTSGEQFF. The full variable domain, its missing parts supplied by reference TRBV18 and TRBJ2-1, is NAGVMQNPRHLVRRRGQEARLRCSPMKGHSHVYWYRQLPEEGLKFMVYLQKENIIDESGMPKERFSAEFPKEGPSILRIQQVVRGDSAAYFCASSPSGTSGEQFFGPGTRLTVL.